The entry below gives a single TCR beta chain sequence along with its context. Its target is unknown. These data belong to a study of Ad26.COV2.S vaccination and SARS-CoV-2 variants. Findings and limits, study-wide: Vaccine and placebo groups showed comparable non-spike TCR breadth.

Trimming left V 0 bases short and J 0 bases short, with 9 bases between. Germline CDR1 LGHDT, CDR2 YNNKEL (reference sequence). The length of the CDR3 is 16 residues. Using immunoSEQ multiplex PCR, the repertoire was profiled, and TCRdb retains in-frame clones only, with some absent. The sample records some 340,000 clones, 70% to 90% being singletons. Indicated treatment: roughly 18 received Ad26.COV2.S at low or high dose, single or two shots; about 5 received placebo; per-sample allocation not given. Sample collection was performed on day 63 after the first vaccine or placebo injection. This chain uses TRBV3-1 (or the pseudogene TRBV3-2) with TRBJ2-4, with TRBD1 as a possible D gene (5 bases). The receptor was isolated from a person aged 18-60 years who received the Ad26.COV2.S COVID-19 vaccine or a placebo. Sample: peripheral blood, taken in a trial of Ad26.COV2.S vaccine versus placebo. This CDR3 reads CASSQEGVIAKNIQYF. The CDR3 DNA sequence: TGTGCCAGCAGCCAAGAAGGGGTTATAGCCAAAAACATTCAGTACTTC.